This TCR beta chain was obtained from a study of cytomegalovirus exposure and HLA in healthy donors. Study-wide context: Findings of an earlier analysis included more than 90 million unique TCR beta sequences from 170 million or so T cells. Study-wide results and limits: HLA restriction was apparent for most CMV-associated TCR beta chains in a later analysis. Both high specificity and high sensitivity reportedly marked the classifier's diagnosis of cytomegalovirus status. TCR sequences were mostly rare, though some public TCRs occurred in many donors.

A word on this clone: The target antigen is unknown.

The PCR had 60 Vbeta and 13 Jbeta primers. Sequenced by immunoSEQ multiplex PCR; TCRdb stores in-frame clones only, minus some. The sample holds 250,000 to 350,000 clones; about nine tenths are singletons and the top ten take 3.5% to 4.5%. Germline CDR1 LNHNV, CDR2 YYDKDF (reference sequence). Trimming pared 5 bases from V and 3 bases from J, leaving 13 bases between. The CDR3 sequence is 14 residues long. The clonotype was recovered from a man between 35 and 55 years old in good health and CMV-seropositive. The V gene is TRBV15, the J gene TRBJ1-2, with D tentatively TRBD1 (6 bases). Input material: PBMCs. The CDR3 here is CATSFSTGHYGYTF. The CDR3 bases are TGTGCCACCAGCTTCTCGACAGGCCACTATGGCTACACCTTC.